The 17 T cell receptor beta chains below were found in one sample sequenced in a study of CXCR3-negative and CXCR3-positive naive CD8 T cells. With UMI labels, 5' RACE was used to prepare the TRB cDNA libraries. TCRdb re-called the 5' RACE reads and gives one entry per CDR3 protein, without DNA. In all, the sample yields some 66,000 distinct CDR3 sequences. Sequencing was done on a sample of naive CXCR3- CD8+ T cells from blood. Subset of the sample: CD45RO-CCR7+CD27+CD95- naive CD8+ T cells lacking CXCR3 (TNR3-). The source of these receptors is a human donor in good health. Some clones in this sample may be carry-over from other donors' samples.

This chain links TRBV12-3 or TRBV12-4 with TRBJ2-5; the D call of TRBD2 rests on TCRdb alone, since no DNA is present to check it. There are 17 residues in the CDR3. CDR3 loop: CASSSSPLAGGGETQYF.

This rearrangement joins TRBV12-3 or TRBV12-4 to TRBJ1-2; TCRdb's D call, TRBD1, is unchecked because there is no DNA. The CDR3 length is 14 residues. The CDR3 loop is CASSLSETGYGYTF.

The chain uses TRBV28 and TRBJ1-1. CDR1 is MDHEN and CDR2 is SYDVKM in the germline V gene. This CDR3 region has 15 residues. The CDR3 loop is CASSSMRAMNTEAFF.

The chain recombines TRBV7-9 with TRBJ2-1. In germline, CDR1 is SEHNR, CDR2 FQNEAQ (reference sequence). The CDR3 totals 17 residues. CDR3 amino acids: CASRSISATISYNEQFF.

The J gene is TRBJ2-7, the V gene TRBV4-3; there is no DNA to check the TCRdb D call of TRBD1. CDR1 and CDR2 from the germline V gene are LGHNA and YSLEER. The CDR3 extends over 17 amino acids. CDR3 protein: CASSQDPSGGYIYEQYF.

This chain links TRBV28 with TRBJ1-1; TCRdb's D call, TRBD1, is unchecked because there is no DNA. The CDR3 runs 14 residues. CDR1 MDHEN and CDR2 SYDVKM come from the germline V gene. CDR3 residues: CASSLFGGKTEAFF.

The CDR3 here is CSARDLLAGTSYNEQFF. The V gene is TRBV20-1, the J gene TRBJ2-1. Per germline, CDR1 DFQATT and CDR2 SNEGSKA (reference sequence). The CDR3 is 17 residues long.

The chain employs TRBV7-9 and TRBJ2-5; TCRdb's D call, TRBD1, is unchecked because there is no DNA. The CDR3 contains 17 residues. Per germline, CDR1 SEHNR and CDR2 FQNEAQ (reference sequence). The CDR3 reads CASSDLVVPTNQETQYF.

The rearrangement links TRBV19 to TRBJ2-1. This CDR3 has 14 amino acids. Per the germline V gene, CDR1 is LNHDA and CDR2 is SQIVND (reference sequence). CDR3 sequence reads: CASSMIGLADEQFF.

The chain uses TRBV7-9 and TRBJ1-1; the D gene TCRdb calls, TRBD1, cannot be checked with no DNA. There are 13 residues in the CDR3. Germline values: CDR1 SEHNR, CDR2 FQNEAQ (reference sequence). CDR3 protein: CASSYHRDTEAFF.

The genes are TRBV12-3 or TRBV12-4 and TRBJ1-2; TCRdb's D gene call, TRBD1, goes unchecked for lack of DNA. This CDR3 has 15 amino acids. CDR3 sequence: CASSLAPGHNYGYTF.

The chain recombines TRBV6-2 or TRBV6-3 with TRBJ2-2; the TRBD2 assignment by TCRdb is unverifiable without DNA. CDR1 is MNHEY, CDR2 SVGEGT, per germline. The length of the CDR3 is 16 residues. The CDR3 loop is CASSSTWTSYTGELFF.

This rearrangement joins TRBV6-2 or TRBV6-3 to TRBJ2-3. Germline CDR1 and CDR2: MNHEY and SVGEGT. This CDR3 region has 13 residues. CDR3 sequence: CASSYTGADTQYF.

The rearrangement joins TRBV11-2 to TRBJ2-7. Germline V gene sequence: CDR1 SGHAT, CDR2 FQNNGV. This CDR3 is built from 14 residues. The CDR3 region is CASSLAGSSYEQYF.

The rearrangement joins TRBV20-1 to TRBJ2-3. The CDR3 has 15 amino acids. In germline, CDR1 is DFQATT, CDR2 SNEGSKA (reference sequence). CDR3 protein: CSARDVSTSTDTQYF.

V gene TRBV5-1 combines with J gene TRBJ2-7; lacking DNA, the TRBD1 call made by TCRdb goes unchecked. The V gene's germline CDR1 is SGHRS and CDR2 YFSETQ. This CDR3 contains 15 residues. This CDR3 reads CASSDGTGVTDEQYF.

V gene TRBV6-6 combines with J gene TRBJ2-7. This CDR3 has 14 residues. Germline lookup yields CDR1 MNHNY and CDR2 SVGAGI (reference sequence). The CDR3 sequence is CASSYGADPYEQYF.